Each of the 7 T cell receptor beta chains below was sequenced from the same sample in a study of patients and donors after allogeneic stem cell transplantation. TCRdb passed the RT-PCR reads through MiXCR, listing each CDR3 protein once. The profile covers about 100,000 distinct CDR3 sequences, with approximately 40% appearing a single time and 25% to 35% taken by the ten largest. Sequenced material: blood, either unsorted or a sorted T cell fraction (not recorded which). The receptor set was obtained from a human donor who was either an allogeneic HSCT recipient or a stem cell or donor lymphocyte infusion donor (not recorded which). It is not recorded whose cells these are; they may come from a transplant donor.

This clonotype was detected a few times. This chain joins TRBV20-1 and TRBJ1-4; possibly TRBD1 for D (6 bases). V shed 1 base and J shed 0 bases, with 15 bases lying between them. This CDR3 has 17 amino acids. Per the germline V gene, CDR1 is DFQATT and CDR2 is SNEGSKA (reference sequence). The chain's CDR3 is CSARGSGRGTTNEKLFF. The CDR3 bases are TGCAGTGCTAGAGGAAGTGGCAGGGGAACAACTAATGAAAAACTGTTTTTT.

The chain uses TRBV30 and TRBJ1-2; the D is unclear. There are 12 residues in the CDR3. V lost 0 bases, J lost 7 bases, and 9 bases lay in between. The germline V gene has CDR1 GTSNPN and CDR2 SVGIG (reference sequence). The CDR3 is CAWSVGTFGYTF. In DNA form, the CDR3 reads TGTGCCTGGAGTGTAGGAACATTTGGCTACACCTTC.

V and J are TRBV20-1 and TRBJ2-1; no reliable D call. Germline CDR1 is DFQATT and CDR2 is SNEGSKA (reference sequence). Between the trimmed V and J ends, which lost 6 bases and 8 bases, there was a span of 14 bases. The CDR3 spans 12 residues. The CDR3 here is CSAMTVYDEQFF. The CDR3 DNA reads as TGCAGTGCAATGACTGTTTACGATGAGCAGTTCTTC.

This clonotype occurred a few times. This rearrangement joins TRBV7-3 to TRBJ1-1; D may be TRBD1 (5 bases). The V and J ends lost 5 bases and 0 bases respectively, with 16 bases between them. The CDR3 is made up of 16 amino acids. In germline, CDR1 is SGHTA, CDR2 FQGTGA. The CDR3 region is CASSPGTASMNTEAFF. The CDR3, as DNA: TGTGCCAGCAGCCCAGGGACGGCGTCCATGAACACTGAAGCTTTCTTT. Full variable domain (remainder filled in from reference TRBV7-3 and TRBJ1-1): GAGVSQTPSNKVTEKGKYVELRCDPISGHTALYWYRQSLGQGPEFLIYFQGTGAADDSGLPNDRFFAVRPEGSVSTLKIQRTERGDSAVYLCASSPGTASMNTEAFFGQGTRLTVV.

CDR3 in DNA: TGTGCCAGCAGCCCGGGGGGCGGGGAGCTGTTTTTT. Its protein product is CASSPGGGELFF. The rearrangement links TRBV7-7 to TRBJ2-2; 7 bases agree with TRBD2. The V segment lost 5 bases and the J segment 7 bases; nucleotides outside the gene matches: 1. CDR1 SSHAT and CDR2 FNYEAQ come from the germline V gene (reference sequence). The CDR3 sequence is 12 residues long.

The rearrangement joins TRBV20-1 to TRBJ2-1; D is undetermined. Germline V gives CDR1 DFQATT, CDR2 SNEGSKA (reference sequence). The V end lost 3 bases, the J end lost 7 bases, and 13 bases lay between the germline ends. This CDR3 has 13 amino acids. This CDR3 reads CSARRRLGNEQFF. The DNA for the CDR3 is TGCAGTGCTAGGAGGCGCCTCGGGAATGAGCAGTTCTTC.

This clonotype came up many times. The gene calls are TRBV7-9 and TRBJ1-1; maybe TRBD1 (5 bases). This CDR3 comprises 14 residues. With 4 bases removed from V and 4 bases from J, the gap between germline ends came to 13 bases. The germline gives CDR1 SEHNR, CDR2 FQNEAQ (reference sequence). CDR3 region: CASSSLDGGTEAFF. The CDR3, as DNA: TGTGCCAGCAGCTCCCTAGATGGGGGCACTGAAGCTTTCTTT.